This T cell receptor beta chain was recorded in a study of response to subunit inactivated influenza vaccine. Points from the study as a whole: T cells newly recruited by each seasonal influenza vaccination are few, the authors suggested.

Via MiXCR, TCRdb re-called the RT-PCR reads, giving one row per CDR3 protein. The data hold some 500,000 distinct CDR3 sequences, with approximately 24% observed a single time. As to this clonotype: The antigen remains undetermined.

V was pared by 5 bases and J by 7 bases, with 11 bases between. Germline V lookup: CDR1 SGHNT, CDR2 YENEEA. The CDR3 contains 13 residues. The starting material was CD4+ T cells sorted from PBMCs, obtained 5 to 6 days after vaccination. The TCR comes from a man aged 50 to 60 who received an inactivated influenza vaccine. The chain joins TRBV11-3 to TRBJ2-2; D gene uncertain. CDR3 bases: TGTGCCAGCAGCCGGACCGGACGCGGGGAGCTGTTTTTT. Protein product: CASSRTGRGELFF.